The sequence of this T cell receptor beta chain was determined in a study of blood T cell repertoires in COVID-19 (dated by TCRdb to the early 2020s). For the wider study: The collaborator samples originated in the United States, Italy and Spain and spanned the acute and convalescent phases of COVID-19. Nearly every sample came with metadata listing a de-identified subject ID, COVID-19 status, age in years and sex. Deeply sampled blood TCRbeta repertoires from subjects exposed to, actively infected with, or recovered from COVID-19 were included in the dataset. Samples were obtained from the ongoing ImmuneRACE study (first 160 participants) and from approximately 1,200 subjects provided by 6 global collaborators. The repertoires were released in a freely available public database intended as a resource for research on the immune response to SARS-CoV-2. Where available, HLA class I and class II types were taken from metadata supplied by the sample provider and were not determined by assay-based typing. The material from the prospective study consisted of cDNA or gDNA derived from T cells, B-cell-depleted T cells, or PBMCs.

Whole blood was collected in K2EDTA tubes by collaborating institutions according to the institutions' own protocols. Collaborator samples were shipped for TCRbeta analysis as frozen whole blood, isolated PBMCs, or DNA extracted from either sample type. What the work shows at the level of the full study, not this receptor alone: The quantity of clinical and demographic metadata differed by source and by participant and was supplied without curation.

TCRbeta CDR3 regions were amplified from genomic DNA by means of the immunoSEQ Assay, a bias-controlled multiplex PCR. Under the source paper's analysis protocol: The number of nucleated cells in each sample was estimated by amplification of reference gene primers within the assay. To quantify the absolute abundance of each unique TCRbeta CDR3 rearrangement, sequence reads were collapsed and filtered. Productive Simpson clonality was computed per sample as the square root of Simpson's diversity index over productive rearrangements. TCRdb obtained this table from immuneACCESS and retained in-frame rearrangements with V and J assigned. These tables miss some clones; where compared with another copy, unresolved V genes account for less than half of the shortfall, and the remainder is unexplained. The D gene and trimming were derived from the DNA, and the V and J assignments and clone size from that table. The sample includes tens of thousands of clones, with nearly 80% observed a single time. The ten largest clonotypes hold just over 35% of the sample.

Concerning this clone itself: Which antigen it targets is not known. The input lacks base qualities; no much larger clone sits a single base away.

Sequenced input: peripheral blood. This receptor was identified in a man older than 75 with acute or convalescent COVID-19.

The CDR3 sequence is CASSRRRGDYEQYF. The DNA is TGTGCCAGCAGCCGACGCAGGGGGGACTACGAGCAGTACTTC. The sequence is built from TRBV6-5 and TRBJ2-7; TRBD1 could be the D gene, as 7 bases match. Per the germline V gene, MNHEY is the CDR1 and SVGAGI is the CDR2. The CDR3 contains 14 residues, cysteine and phenylalanine counted. The retained sequence is limited to the CDR3, 42 bases, with the frame set at the first base. Trimming takes 6 bases from V and 3 bases from J, and the germline ends sit 15 bases apart.